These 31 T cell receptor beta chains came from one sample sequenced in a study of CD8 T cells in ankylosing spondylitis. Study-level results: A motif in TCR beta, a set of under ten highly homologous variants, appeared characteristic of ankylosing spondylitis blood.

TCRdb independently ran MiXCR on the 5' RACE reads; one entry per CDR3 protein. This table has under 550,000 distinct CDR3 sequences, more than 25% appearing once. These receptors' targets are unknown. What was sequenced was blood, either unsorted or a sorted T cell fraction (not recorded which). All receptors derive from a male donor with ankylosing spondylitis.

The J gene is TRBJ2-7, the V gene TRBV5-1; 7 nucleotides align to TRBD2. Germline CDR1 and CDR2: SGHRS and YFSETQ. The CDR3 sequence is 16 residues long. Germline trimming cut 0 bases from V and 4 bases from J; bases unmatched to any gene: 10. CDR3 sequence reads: CASSLAGVREGYEQYV. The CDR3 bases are TGCGCCAGCAGCTTGGCCGGGGTCAGGGAGGGTTACGAGCAGTACGTC.

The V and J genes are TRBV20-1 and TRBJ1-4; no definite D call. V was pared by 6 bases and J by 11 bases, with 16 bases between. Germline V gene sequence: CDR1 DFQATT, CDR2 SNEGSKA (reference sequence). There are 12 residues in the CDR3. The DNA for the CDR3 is TGCAGTGCCGGCGGCTATCAGAGGAAACTGTTTTTT. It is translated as CSAGGYQRKLFF.

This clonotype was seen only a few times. The CDR3 region has the DNA TGTGCCAGCAGCCCTACAGGGGGCTCCTTGTACTTC. This sequence encodes CASSPTGGSLYF. V usage is TRBV7-8 and J usage is TRBJ2-7, with TRBD1 matching 9 bases. The V and J ends lost 5 bases and 12 bases, in that order; junction bases with no gene match: 8. The CDR3 covers 12 residues. Germline CDR1 SGHVS, CDR2 FQNEAQ.

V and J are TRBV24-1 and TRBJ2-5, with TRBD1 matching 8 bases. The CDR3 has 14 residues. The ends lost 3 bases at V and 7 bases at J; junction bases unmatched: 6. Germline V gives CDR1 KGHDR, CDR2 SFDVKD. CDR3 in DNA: TGTGCCACCAGTGATGGACAGGGAAGAGGGACCCAGTACTTC. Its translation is CATSDGQGRGTQYF.

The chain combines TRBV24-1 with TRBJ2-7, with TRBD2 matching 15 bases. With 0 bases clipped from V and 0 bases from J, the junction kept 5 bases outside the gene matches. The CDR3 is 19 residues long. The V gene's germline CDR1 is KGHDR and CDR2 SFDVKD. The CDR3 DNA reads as TGTGCCACCAGTGATTTGCCTGGGACTAGCGGGAGGAGCTCCTACGAGCAGTACGTC. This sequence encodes CATSDLPGTSGRSSYEQYV.

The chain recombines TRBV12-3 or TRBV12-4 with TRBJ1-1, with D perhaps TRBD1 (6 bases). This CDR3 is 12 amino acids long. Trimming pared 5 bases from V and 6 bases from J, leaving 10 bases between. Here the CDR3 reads CASSLDRPEAFF. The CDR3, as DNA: TGTGCCAGCAGTCTGGACAGACCTGAAGCTTTCTTT.

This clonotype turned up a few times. The CDR3 spells CSVGGGINTGELFF. Here the CDR3 DNA reads TGCAGCGTTGGCGGCGGGATTAACACCGGGGAGCTGTTTTTT. The chain employs TRBV29-1 and TRBJ2-2; weak D call: TRBD2 (6 bases). With 4 bases removed from V and 2 bases from J, the gap between germline ends came to 11 bases. In germline, CDR1 is SQVTM, CDR2 ANQGSEA. The CDR3 length is 14 residues.

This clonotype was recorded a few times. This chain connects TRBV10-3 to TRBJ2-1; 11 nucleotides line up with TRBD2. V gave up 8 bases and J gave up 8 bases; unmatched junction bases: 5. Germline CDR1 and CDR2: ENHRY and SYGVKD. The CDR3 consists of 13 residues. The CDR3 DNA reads TGTGCCATCGGTAGCGGGAGGGCCGATGAGCAGTTCTTC. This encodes CAIGSGRADEQFF.

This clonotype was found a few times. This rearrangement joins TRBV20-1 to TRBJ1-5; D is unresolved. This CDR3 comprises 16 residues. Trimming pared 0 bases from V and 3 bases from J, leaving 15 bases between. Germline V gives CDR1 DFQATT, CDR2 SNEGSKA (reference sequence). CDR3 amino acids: CSARDGSETLNQPQHF. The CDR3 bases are TGCAGTGCTAGAGATGGATCGGAGACCCTCAATCAGCCCCAGCATTTT.

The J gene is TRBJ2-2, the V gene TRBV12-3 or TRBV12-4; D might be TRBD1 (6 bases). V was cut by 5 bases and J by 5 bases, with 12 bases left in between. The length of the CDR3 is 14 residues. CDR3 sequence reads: CASSLDRLTGELFF. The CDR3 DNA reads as TGTGCCAGCAGTCTAGACAGGCTTACCGGGGAGCTGTTTTTT.

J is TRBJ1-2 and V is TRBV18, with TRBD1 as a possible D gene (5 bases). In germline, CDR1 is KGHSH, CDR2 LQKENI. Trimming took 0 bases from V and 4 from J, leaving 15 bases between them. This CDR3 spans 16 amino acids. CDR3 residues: CASSPPSSAGVYGYTF. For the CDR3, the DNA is TGTGCCAGCTCACCACCGAGTTCGGCGGGGGTCTATGGCTACACCTTC.

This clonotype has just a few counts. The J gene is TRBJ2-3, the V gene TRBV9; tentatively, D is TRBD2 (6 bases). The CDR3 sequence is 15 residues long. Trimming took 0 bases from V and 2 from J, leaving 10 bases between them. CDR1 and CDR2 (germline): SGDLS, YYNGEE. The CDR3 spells CASSVVRGDTDTQYF. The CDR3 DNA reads TGTGCCAGCAGCGTAGTTCGCGGGGACACAGATACGCAGTATTTT.

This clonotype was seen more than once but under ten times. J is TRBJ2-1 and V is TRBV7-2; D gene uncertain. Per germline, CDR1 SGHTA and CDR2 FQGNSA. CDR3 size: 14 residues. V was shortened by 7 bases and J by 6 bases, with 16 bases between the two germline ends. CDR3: CASKTVLGPNEQFF. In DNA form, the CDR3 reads TGTGCCAGCAAGACGGTGCTAGGCCCCAATGAGCAGTTCTTC.

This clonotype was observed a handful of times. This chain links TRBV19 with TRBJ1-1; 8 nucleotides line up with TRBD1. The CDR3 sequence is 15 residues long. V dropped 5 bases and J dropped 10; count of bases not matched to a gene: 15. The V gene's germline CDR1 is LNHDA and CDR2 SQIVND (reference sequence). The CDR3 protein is CASSASGTGMGGAFF. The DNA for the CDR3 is TGTGCCAGTAGTGCGAGCGGGACAGGTATGGGGGGAGCTTTCTTT.

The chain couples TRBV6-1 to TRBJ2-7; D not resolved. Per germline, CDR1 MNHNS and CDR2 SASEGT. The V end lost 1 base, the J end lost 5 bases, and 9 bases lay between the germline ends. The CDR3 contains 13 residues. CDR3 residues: CASSEVSRDEQYV. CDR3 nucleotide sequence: TGTGCCAGCAGTGAAGTCTCTCGGGACGAGCAGTACGTC.

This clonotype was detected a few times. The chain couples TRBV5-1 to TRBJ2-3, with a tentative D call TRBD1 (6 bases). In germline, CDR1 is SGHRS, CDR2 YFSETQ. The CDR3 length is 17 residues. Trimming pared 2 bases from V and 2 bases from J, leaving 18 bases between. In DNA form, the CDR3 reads TGCGCCAGCAGCTTTGGGGTTACAGGGTATGACACAGATACGCAGTATTTT. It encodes CASSFGVTGYDTDTQYF.

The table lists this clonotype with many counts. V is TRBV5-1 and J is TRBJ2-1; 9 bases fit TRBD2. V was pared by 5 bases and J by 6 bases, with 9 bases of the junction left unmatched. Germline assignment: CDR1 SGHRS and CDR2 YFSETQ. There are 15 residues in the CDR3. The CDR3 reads CASRNTGTSLNEQFF. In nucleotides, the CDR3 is TGCGCCAGCAGAAACACCGGGACTAGCCTCAATGAGCAGTTCTTC.

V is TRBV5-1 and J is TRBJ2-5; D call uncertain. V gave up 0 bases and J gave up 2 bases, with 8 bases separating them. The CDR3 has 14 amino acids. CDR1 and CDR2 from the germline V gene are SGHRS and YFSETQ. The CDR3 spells CASSLVGEQETQYF. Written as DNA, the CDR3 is TGCGCCAGCAGCTTGGTTGGCGAGCAAGAGACCCAGTACTTC.

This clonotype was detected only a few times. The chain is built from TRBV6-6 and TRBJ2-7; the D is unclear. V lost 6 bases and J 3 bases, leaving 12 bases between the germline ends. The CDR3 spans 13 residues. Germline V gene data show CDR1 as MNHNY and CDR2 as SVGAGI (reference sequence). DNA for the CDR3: TGTGCCAGCAGCCCGACGGAATACTACGAGCAGTACTTC. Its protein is CASSPTEYYEQYF.

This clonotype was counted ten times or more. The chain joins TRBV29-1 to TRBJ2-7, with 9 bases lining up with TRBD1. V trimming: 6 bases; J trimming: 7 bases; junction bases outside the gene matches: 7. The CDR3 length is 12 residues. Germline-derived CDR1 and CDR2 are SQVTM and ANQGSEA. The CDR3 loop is CSVLQGAREQYF. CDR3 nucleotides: TGCAGCGTGCTACAGGGGGCGCGGGAGCAGTACTTC.

The CDR3 sequence is CSAESGGADTQYF. The CDR3 DNA follows: TGCAGCGCCGAATCGGGTGGTGCAGATACGCAGTATTTT. The chain combines TRBV29-1 with TRBJ2-3; D ambiguous. V was pared by 7 bases and J by 4 bases, with 15 bases between. The CDR3 runs 13 residues. Per germline, CDR1 SQVTM and CDR2 ANQGSEA.

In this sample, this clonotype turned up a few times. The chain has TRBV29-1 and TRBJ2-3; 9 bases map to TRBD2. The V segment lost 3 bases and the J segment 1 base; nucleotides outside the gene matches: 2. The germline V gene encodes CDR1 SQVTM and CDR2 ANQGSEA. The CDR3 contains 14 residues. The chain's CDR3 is CSVDASGGTDTQYF. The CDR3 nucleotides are TGCAGCGTTGATGCTAGCGGGGGCACAGATACGCAGTATTTT.

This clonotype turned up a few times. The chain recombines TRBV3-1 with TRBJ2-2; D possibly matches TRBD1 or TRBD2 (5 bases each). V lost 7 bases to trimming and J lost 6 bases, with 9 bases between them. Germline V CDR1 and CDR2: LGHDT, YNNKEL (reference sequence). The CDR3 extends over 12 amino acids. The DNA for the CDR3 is TGTGCCAGCACCTCGGGGCCCGGGGAGCTGTTTTTT. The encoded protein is CASTSGPGELFF.

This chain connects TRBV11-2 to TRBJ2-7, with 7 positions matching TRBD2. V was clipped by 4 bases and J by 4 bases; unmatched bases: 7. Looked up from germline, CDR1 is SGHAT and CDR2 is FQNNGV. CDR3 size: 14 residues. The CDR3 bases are TGTGCCAGCAGCTCCTGGGGGGAGGGGTACGAGCAGTACGTC. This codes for CASSSWGEGYEQYV.

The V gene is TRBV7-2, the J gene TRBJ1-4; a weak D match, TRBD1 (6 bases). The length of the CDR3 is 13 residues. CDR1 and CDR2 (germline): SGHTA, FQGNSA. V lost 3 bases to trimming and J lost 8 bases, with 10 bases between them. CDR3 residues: CASSFGQREKLFF. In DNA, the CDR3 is TGTGCCAGCAGCTTTGGACAGAGAGAAAAACTGTTTTTT.

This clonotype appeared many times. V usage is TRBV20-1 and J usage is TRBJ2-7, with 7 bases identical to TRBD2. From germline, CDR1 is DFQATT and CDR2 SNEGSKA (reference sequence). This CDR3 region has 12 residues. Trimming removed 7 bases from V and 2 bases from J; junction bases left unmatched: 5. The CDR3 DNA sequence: TGCAGTGTGGGCGGGAGAGCCTACGAGCAGTACTTC. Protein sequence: CSVGGRAYEQYF.

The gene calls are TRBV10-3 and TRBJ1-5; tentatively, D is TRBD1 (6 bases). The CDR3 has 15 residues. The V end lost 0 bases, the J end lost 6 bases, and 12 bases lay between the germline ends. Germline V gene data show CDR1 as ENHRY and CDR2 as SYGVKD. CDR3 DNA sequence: TGTGCCATCAGTGAGTCGAGAGAGGGGGGTCAGCCCCAGCATTTT. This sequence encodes CAISESREGGQPQHF.

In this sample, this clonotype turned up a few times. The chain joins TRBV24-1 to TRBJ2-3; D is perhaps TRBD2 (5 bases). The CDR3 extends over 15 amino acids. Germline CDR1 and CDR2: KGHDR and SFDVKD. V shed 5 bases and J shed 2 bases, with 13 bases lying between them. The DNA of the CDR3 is TGTGCCACCAGTGGGGGTGGGCGGGCCACAGATACGCAGTATTTT. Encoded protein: CATSGGGRATDTQYF.

This chain's CDR3 is CASGGTVNTGELFF. The CDR3 coding sequence is TGCGCCAGCGGCGGGACAGTTAACACCGGGGAGCTGTTTTTT. The genes are TRBV5-1 and TRBJ2-2; TRBD1 is a possible D gene (7 bases). Trimming stripped 7 bases from V and 2 bases from J, with 12 bases between. CDR1 SGHRS and CDR2 YFSETQ come from the germline V gene. The CDR3 is 14 residues long.

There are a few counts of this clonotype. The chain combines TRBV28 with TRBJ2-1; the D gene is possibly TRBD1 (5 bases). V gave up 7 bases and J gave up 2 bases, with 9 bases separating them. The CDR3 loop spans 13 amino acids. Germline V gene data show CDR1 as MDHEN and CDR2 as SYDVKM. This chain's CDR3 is CASKKDTYNEQFF. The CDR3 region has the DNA TGTGCCAGCAAAAAGGACACCTACAATGAGCAGTTCTTC.

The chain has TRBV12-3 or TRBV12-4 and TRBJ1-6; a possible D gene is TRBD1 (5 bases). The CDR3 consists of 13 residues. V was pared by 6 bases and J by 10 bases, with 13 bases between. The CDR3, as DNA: TGTGCCAGCAGCTCAGGGCTTCGGTCACCCCTCCACTTT. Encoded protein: CASSSGLRSPLHF.